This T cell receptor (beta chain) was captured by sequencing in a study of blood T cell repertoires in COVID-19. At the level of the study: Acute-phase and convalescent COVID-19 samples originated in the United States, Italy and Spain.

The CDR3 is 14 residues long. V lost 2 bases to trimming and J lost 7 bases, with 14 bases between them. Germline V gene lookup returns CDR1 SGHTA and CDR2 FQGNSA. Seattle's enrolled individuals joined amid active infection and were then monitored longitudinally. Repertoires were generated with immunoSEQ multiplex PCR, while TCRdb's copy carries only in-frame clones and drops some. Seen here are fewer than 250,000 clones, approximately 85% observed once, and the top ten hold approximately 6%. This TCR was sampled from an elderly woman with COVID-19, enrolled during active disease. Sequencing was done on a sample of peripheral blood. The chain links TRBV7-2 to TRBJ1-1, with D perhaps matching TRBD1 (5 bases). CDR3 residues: CASSLLGGGSEAFF. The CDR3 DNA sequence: TGTGCCAGCAGCTTACTGGGGGGTGGAAGTGAAGCTTTCTTT.